This TCR beta chain originates from a study of patients and donors after allogeneic stem cell transplantation. TCRdb re-derived calls from the RT-PCR reads in MiXCR, one entry per CDR3 protein. The repertoire holds 70,000 or so distinct CDR3 sequences, approximately 25% seen once, with about 26% in the top ten. This CDR3 spans 15 amino acids. CDR1 is KGHSH and CDR2 is LQKENI in the germline V gene. V lost 3 bases and J lost 1; bases outside the gene matches: 4. The rearrangement uses TRBV18 and TRBJ1-1, with 8 bases lining up with TRBD1. The specimen was blood, either unsorted or a sorted T cell fraction (not recorded which). This clonotype was sampled from a human donor who was either an allogeneic HSCT recipient or a stem cell or donor lymphocyte infusion donor (not recorded which). It is not recorded whose cells these are; they may come from a transplant donor. CDR3 loop: CASSPQGQGNTEAFF. The CDR3 DNA sequence: TGTGCCAGCTCACCGCAAGGACAGGGGAACACTGAAGCTTTCTTT.